This T cell receptor beta chain was sequenced in a study of T cells in Graves' hyperthyroidism and ophthalmopathy. Study results and caveats: Stable hyperthyroidism was told apart from ophthalmopathy by a model built on 13 V-J features.

Amplified regions were TCR beta CDR3 sequences from RNA transcripts. With the HTBI primer set, the TCR CDR3 went through a first round of RT-PCR. One entry per CDR3 protein, called by TCRdb with MiXCR from the multiplex PCR reads. Of about 350,000 distinct CDR3 sequences listed, approximately 19% are singletons. The V gene's germline CDR1 is MNHEY and CDR2 SVGAGI. This CDR3 spans 14 amino acids. V lost 2 bases and J 0 bases, leaving 5 bases between the germline ends. This clonotype has at least ten counts. Its matching antigen is unknown. Patients showing uncontrolled infection, other autoimmune disease, pregnancy or lactation were ineligible.

The rearrangement uses TRBV6-5 and TRBJ2-4, with D hard to call. The sample taken for sequencing was blood. This sequence was found in a woman under 30 with Graves' hyperthyroidism. The CDR3 DNA follows: TGTGCCAGCAGTTACGGAATAGCCAAAAACATTCAGTACTTC. Residues: CASSYGIAKNIQYF.